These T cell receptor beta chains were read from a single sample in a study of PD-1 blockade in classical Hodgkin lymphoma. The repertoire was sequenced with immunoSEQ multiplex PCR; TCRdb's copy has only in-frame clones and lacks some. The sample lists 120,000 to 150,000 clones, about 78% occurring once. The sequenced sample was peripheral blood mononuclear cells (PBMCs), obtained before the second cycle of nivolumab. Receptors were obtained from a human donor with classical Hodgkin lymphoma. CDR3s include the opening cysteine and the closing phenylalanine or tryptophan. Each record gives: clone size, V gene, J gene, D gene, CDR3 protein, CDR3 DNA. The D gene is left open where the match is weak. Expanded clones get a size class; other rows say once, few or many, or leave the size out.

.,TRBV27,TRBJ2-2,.,CASSLPSRVPSGGGRGELFF,TGTGCCAGCAGTTTACCTTCCCGTGTCCCATCCGGGGGCGGTCGGGGGGAGCTGTTTTTT
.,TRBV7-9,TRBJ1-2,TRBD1,CASSLTAGQGGGYTF,TGTGCCAGCAGCTTAACGGCAGGACAGGGGGGAGGCTACACCTTC
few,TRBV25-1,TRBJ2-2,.,CASSEYSLGVGELFF,TGTGCCAGCAGTGAATATAGCCTCGGTGTTGGGGAGCTGTTTTTT
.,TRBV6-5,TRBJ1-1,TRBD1,CASRKQGAQGTEAFF,TGTGCCAGCAGGAAACAGGGGGCGCAGGGCACTGAAGCTTTCTTT
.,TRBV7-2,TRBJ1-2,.,CASSLARVGTGSGYTF,TGTGCCAGCAGCTTAGCGCGGGTTGGTACAGGGAGTGGCTACACCTTC
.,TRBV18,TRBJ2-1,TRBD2,CASSPPLAGAYNEQFF,TGTGCCAGCTCACCGCCGCTAGCGGGAGCCTACAATGAGCAGTTCTTC
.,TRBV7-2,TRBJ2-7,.,CASSLYSGERYEQYF,TGTGCCAGCAGCTTATATTCGGGAGAGAGGTACGAGCAGTACTTC
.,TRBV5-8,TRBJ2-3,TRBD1,CASSSGQNTDTQYF,TGTGCCAGCAGCTCGGGACAGAACACAGATACGCAGTATTTT
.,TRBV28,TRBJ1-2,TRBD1,CASSLPPGQAFSGYTF,TGTGCCAGCAGTCTTCCCCCGGGACAGGCCTTCTCGGGCTACACCTTC
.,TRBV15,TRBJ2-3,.,CATSFQGYTQYF,TGTGCCACCAGCTTCCAGGGGTATACGCAGTATTTT
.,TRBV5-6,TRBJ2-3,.,CASSLWAARTDTQYF,TGTGCCAGCAGCTTGTGGGCAGCCCGCACAGATACGCAATATTTT
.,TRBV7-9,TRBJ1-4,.,CASSLAHGGEKLFF,TGTGCCAGCAGCTTAGCGCACGGGGGCGAAAAACTGTTTTTT
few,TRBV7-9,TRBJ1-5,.,CASSLGTNNQPQHF,TGTGCCAGCAGCTTAGGGACAAACAATCAGCCCCAGCATTTT
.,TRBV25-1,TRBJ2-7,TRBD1,CASSRQGALVYEQYF,TGTGCCAGCAGTAGACAGGGGGCGCTCGTCTACGAGCAGTACTTC
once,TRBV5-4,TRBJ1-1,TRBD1,CASSPGQTNTEAFF,TGTGCCAGCAGCCCGGGACAGACGAACACTGAAGCTTTCTTT
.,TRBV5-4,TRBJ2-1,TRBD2,CASSLPGGYNEQFF,TGTGCCAGCAGCTTGCCGGGGGGATACAATGAGCAGTTCTTC
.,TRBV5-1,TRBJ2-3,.,CASSPLTGRAGDAQYF,TGCGCCAGCAGCCCGCTTACCGGACGTGCTGGGGACGCGCAGTATTTT
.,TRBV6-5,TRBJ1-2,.,CASSYQGSKKNYGYTF,TGTGCCAGCAGTTACCAGGGCAGCAAGAAAAACTATGGCTACACCTTC
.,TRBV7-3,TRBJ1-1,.,CASSLTGTTEAFF,TGTGCCAGCAGCTTAACAGGTACAACTGAAGCTTTCTTT
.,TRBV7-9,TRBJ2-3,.,CASSLSSRGDTQYF,TGTGCCAGCAGCCTTAGTTCCAGGGGAGATACGCAGTATTTT
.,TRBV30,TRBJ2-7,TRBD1,CAWRVTGTYEQYF,TGTGCCTGGAGGGTGACAGGGACCTACGAGCAGTACTTC
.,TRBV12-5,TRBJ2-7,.,CASGLRGTYEQYF,TGTGCTAGTGGTTTGCGGGGAACCTACGAGCAGTACTTC
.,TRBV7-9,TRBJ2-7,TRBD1,CASSPQRGTGYSYEQYF,TGTGCCAGCAGCCCGCAAAGGGGGACAGGGTATTCCTACGAGCAGTACTTC
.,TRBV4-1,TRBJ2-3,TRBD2,CASSQDSGATDTQYF,TGCGCCAGCAGCCAAGATAGCGGGGCCACAGATACGCAGTATTTT
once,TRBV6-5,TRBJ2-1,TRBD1,CASSYPGQSYNEQFF,TGTGCCAGCAGTTACCCGGGACAGTCTTACAATGAGCAGTTCTTC
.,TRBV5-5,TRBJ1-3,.,CASSIGQPSGNTIYF,TGTGCCAGCAGCATAGGACAGCCCTCTGGAAACACCATATATTTT
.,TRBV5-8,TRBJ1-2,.,CASSSEGGRYGYTF,TGTGCCAGCAGCTCTGAAGGGGGAAGGTATGGCTACACCTTC
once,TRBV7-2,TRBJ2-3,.,CASSPPGDITDTQYF,TGTGCCAGCAGCCCCCCTGGGGATATAACAGATACGCAGTATTTT
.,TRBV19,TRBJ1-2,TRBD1,CASSRDSINYGYTF,TGTGCCAGTAGTAGGGACAGTATCAACTATGGCTACACCTTC
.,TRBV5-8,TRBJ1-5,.,CASSLAGYSNQPQHF,TGTGCCAGCAGCTTGGCTGGGTATAGCAATCAGCCCCAGCATTTT
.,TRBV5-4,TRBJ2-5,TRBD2,CASRLGLAGQETQYF,TGTGCCAGCAGGTTGGGCCTAGCGGGCCAAGAGACCCAGTACTTC
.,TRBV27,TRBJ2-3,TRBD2,CASSLIAGGPDTQYF,TGTGCCAGCAGTCTCATAGCGGGAGGGCCGGATACGCAGTATTTT
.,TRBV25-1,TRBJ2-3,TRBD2,CASSEGGAGLSTDTQYF,TGTGCCAGCAGTGAAGGGGGAGCGGGACTTAGCACAGATACGCAGTATTTT
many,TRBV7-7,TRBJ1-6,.,CASSLGNLPLHF,TGTGCTAGCAGCTTAGGAAACTTGCCCCTCCACTTT
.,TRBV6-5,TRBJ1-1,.,CASSYSGQLAFF,TGTGCCAGCAGTTACTCCGGACAGTTGGCTTTCTTT
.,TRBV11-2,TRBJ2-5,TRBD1,CASSSGQGAWETQYF,TGTGCCAGCAGCTCTGGACAGGGGGCTTGGGAGACCCAGTACTTC
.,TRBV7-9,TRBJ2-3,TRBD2,CASSQERGVTDTQYF,TGTGCCAGCAGCCAGGAGCGGGGGGTAACAGATACGCAGTATTTT
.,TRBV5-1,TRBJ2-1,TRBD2,CASSLDPGLAYNEQFF,TGCGCCAGCAGCTTGGATCCGGGACTAGCCTACAATGAGCAGTTCTTC
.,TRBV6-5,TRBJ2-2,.,CASSWGNPSVAGELFF,TGTGCCAGCAGTTGGGGCAACCCCAGTGTGGCCGGGGAGCTGTTTTTT
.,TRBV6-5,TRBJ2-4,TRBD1,CASRDRKNIQYF,TGTGCCAGTCGGGACAGAAAAAACATTCAGTACTTC
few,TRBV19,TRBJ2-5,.,CASSYDLQETQYF,TGTGCCAGTAGTTACGACCTCCAAGAGACCCAGTACTTC
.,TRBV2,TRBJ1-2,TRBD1,CASSVGQDYGYTF,TGTGCCAGCAGTGTCGGACAGGACTATGGCTACACCTTC
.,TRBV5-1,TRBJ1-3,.,CASSLQGSSGNTIYF,TGCGCCAGCAGCCTCCAGGGGAGCTCTGGAAACACCATATATTTT
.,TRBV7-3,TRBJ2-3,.,CASSLFSTDTQYF,TGTGCCAGCAGCTTATTTAGCACAGATACGCAGTATTTT
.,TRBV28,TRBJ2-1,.,CASSSGNEQFF,TGTGCCAGCAGCTCGGGGAATGAGCAGTTCTTC
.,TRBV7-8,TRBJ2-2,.,CATVYHTGELFF,TGTGCCACCGTATACCACACCGGGGAGCTGTTTTTT
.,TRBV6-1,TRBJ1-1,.,CASSVEGNTEAFF,TGTGCCAGCAGTGTCGAGGGGAACACTGAAGCTTTCTTT
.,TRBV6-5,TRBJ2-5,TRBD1,CASSYSWDSQETQYF,TGTGCCAGCAGTTACTCCTGGGACAGCCAAGAGACCCAGTACTTC
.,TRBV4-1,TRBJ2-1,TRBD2,CASSQVSFGAGLNEQFF,TGCGCCAGCAGCCAAGTTAGTTTCGGAGCGGGGCTTAATGAGCAGTTCTTC
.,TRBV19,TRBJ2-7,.,CASSIDHQLPRYEQYF,TGTGCCAGTAGTATAGATCATCAGCTCCCGAGGTACGAGCAGTACTTC
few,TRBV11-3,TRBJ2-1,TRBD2,CASSWTSSNEQFF,TGTGCCAGCAGCTGGACTAGCTCCAATGAGCAGTTCTTC